This is a list of T cell receptor beta chains from one sample in a study of shared clonotypes between healthy human individuals. Libraries were prepared by immunoSEQ multiplex PCR; TCRdb keeps only in-frame clonotypes and omits some of them. The table records a few hundred thousand clones, approximately 65% of them present only once. Sequenced input: memory CD4+ T cells sorted from blood. All receptors come from a young man in good health. CDR3s leave out the opening cysteine and the closing phenylalanine or tryptophan. For some rows the clone size is stated as once, few or many, or as a class when expanded; others skip it.

CDR3,size,V
ASSLGGTGFHEQY,few,TRBV11-3
ASSSGGADSYEQY,.,TRBV5-5
ASSLVGQGNTGELF,.,TRBV11-3
ASRPKRDGETQY,.,TRBV6-5
ASNGKVYNEQF,few,TRBV21-1
ASSPGGTEAF,.,TRBV11-2
ASSPGGPMGEKLF,.,TRBV28
ASSPGQGAFNYGYT,few,TRBV28
ASSQPGGSTETQY,.,TRBV28
ASSVGRLSGNTIY,few,TRBV9
ASSRGGLDQPQH,few,TRBV19
ASSIDRAQETQY,.,TRBV19
ASKAGGQVGEQF,.,TRBV28
ASSPLGEPDTQY,.,TRBV27
ASSRGTEAF,many,TRBV27
ASSSGSVGARRYEQY,.,TRBV7-2
AISERARSDEQY,.,TRBV10-3
ASSPYRLAGGMWGYEQY,.,TRBV18
AISELTGEAF,.,TRBV10-3
ASSSPAATVAGGPGEQF,.,TRBV28
ASSPEAADNEQF,.,TRBV5-4
ASSLASGTDTQY,few,TRBV28
ASKDRGRSGEKLF,.,TRBV2
ASSPPSGRAIDTQY,.,TRBV18
SVADRAGEKLF,once,TRBV29-1
ASSLSSGIYNEQF,.,TRBV7-8